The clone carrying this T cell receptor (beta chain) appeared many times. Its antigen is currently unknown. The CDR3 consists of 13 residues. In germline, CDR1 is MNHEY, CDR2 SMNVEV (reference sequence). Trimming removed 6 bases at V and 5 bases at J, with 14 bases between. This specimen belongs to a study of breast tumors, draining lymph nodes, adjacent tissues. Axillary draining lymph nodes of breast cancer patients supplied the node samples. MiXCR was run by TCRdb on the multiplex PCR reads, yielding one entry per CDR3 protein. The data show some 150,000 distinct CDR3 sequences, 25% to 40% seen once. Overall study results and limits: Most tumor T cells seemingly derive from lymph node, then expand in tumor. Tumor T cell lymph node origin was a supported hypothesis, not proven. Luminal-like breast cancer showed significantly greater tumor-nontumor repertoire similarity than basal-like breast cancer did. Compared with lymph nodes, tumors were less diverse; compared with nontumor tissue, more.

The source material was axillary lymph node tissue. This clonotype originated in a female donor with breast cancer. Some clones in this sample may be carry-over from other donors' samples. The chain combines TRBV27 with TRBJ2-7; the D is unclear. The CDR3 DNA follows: TGTGCCAGCAGCCCGAACTTACGGGACGAGCAGTACTTC. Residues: CASSPNLRDEQYF.